The next 9 T cell receptor beta chains were all read from a single sample in a study of control samples from healthy donors and cancer patients. Sequencing was performed with immunoSEQ multiplex PCR; in TCRdb, only in-frame clones are kept and a portion is missing. The sample lists 130,000 or so clones; roughly nine tenths were seen once. What was sequenced was blood. Source of these receptors: a man between 18 and 29 years old in good health.

The gene calls are TRBV9 and TRBJ1-2; D remains ambiguous. V was shortened by 0 bases and J by 7 bases, with 13 bases between the two germline ends. This CDR3 has 14 residues. Germline lookup yields CDR1 SGDLS and CDR2 YYNGEE. CDR3 sequence reads: CASSVGQLSSGYTF. CDR3 DNA sequence: TGTGCCAGCAGCGTAGGGCAGCTATCTAGTGGCTACACCTTC.

This clone occurred once. This chain uses TRBV1 with TRBJ1-1. TRBV1 is classified as a pseudogene. The CDR3 sequence is 14 residues long. CDR3 bases: TGCACCAGCAGCCCAAATGTGGTCAACACTGAAGCTTTCTTT. The encoded protein is CTSSPNVVNTEAFF.

V gene TRBV7-2 combines with J gene TRBJ2-1; 11 positions agree with TRBD2. Germline V gene lookup returns CDR1 SGHTA and CDR2 FQGNSA. CDR3 size: 14 residues. The V and J ends lost 5 bases and 12 bases, in that order; junction bases with no gene match: 9. CDR3 residues: CASSPRTSGWGQFF. CDR3 in DNA: TGTGCCAGCAGCCCTCGGACTAGCGGGTGGGGGCAGTTCTTC.

The chain is built from TRBV7-2 and TRBJ2-1, with 8 bases matching TRBD2. In germline, CDR1 is SGHTA, CDR2 FQGNSA. V shed 5 bases, J shed 2 bases, and the junction held 2 bases outside the gene matches. The CDR3 consists of 14 residues. The chain's CDR3 is CASSPSGPYNEQFF. The DNA of the CDR3 is TGTGCCAGCAGCCCTAGCGGGCCCTACAATGAGCAGTTCTTC.

V and J are TRBV6-5 and TRBJ2-4, with D possibly called TRBD1 or TRBD2 (5 bases each). The V gene's germline CDR1 is MNHEY and CDR2 SVGAGI. This CDR3 contains 14 residues. V lost 2 bases to trimming and J lost 7 bases, with 12 bases between them. CDR3 bases: TGTGCCAGCAGTTACCACGGGGCGGAGAACATTCAGTACTTC. As protein: CASSYHGAENIQYF.

The chain is built from TRBV7-2 and TRBJ1-3; 7 bases map to TRBD1. V gave up 1 base and J gave up 2 bases; unmatched junction bases: 2. The CDR3 has 15 amino acids. The V gene's germline CDR1 is SGHTA and CDR2 FQGNSA. CDR3 sequence: CASSLGQGPGNTIYF. CDR3 sequence (DNA): TGTGCCAGCAGCTTAGGACAGGGCCCTGGAAACACCATATATTTT.

The genes are TRBV19 and TRBJ1-2; no clear D gene. V was cut by 2 bases and J by 5 bases, with 9 bases left in between. CDR3 size: 13 residues. CDR1 and CDR2 from the germline V gene are LNHDA and SQIVND (reference sequence). This CDR3 is CASSITALYGYTF. The CDR3 DNA reads TGTGCCAGTAGTATAACAGCCCTTTATGGCTACACCTTC.

The genes are TRBV19 and TRBJ2-7; TRBD1 aligns across 9 bases. There are 15 residues in the CDR3. After removal of 6 bases from V and 3 bases from J, the junction contained 9 bases not matched to a gene. Germline V gene lookup returns CDR1 LNHDA and CDR2 SQIVND (reference sequence). CDR3 residues: CASRVQGASDYEQYF. CDR3 nucleotide sequence: TGTGCCAGTAGAGTACAGGGGGCGAGCGACTACGAGCAGTACTTC.

The rearrangement joins TRBV9 to TRBJ1-4; 7 positions agree with TRBD1. V lost 4 bases to trimming and J lost 8 bases; unmatched junction nucleotides: 8. The CDR3 runs 14 residues. CDR1 is SGDLS and CDR2 is YYNGEE in the germline V gene. CDR3 DNA: TGTGCCAGCAGCCCGACAGGGTATGGCGAAAAACTGTTTTTT. Translation: CASSPTGYGEKLFF. The full variable domain, its missing parts supplied by reference TRBV9 and TRBJ1-4, is DSGVTQTPKHLITATGQRVTLRCSPRSGDLSVYWYQQSLDQGLQFLIQYYNGEERAKGNILERFSAQQFPDLHSELNLSSLELGDSALYFCASSPTGYGEKLFFGSGTQLSVL.